This T cell receptor (beta chain) came from a study of pediatric ulcerative colitis. Colonoscopy and blood draw happened at the same time. Study outcomes and limitations: All ulcerative colitis patients, but no controls, carried a couple of rectal clonotypes. Blood samples from a couple of patients yielded substantially fewer templates and were excluded from blood-rectal overlap analysis.

As to this clone: Its target is not known.

Sequencing was performed with immunoSEQ multiplex PCR; in TCRdb, only in-frame clones are kept and a portion is missing. The data hold 5,000 or so clones, with 85% to 95% observed a single time. This sequence was found in a boy younger than 18 who was a control in a study of pediatric ulcerative colitis. What was sequenced was blood.

The CDR3, as DNA: TGTGCCAGCACCCGATTTAGGTTCGGGGCCGGTTCGGCTAGCAGCTACAATGAGCAGTTCTTC. Amino acids: CASTRFRFGAGSASSYNEQFF. The chain employs TRBV2 and TRBJ2-1; TRBD1 or TRBD2 may be the D gene (5 bases each). CDR1 is SNHLY and CDR2 is FYNNEI in the germline V gene. This CDR3 comprises 21 residues. Deletions cut 7 bases from V and 3 bases from J, with 34 bases between.